This TCR beta chain was identified during a study of Ad26.COV2.S vaccination and SARS-CoV-2 variants. The method was immunoSEQ multiplex PCR; TCRdb's version includes in-frame clones alone and lacks a portion of them. The sample has 400,000 to 500,000 clones; 80% to 90% are singletons. V was pared by 2 bases and J by 8 bases, with 6 bases of the junction left unmatched. Germline loops: CDR1 SGHVS, CDR2 FQNEAQ. This CDR3 region has 14 residues. Documented treatment: around 19 received Ad26.COV2.S at low or high dose, single or two shots; roughly five received placebo; per-sample allocation not given. Sample collection was performed on day 63 after the first vaccine or placebo injection.

The specimen was peripheral blood, collected in a trial of Ad26.COV2.S vaccine versus placebo. The rearrangement uses TRBV7-8 and TRBJ2-4; 7 bases map to TRBD2. This TCR was sampled from a person between 18 and 65 years old who received the Ad26.COV2.S COVID-19 vaccine or a placebo. CDR3 coding DNA: TGTGCCAGCAGCTTACTATGGGGGAGGGACATTCAGTACTTC. It encodes CASSLLWGRDIQYF.